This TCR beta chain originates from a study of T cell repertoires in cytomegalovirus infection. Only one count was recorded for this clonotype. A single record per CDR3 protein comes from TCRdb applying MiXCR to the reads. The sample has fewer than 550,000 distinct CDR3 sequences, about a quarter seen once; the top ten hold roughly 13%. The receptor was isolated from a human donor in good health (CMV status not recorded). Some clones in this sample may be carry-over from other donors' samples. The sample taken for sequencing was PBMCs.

In DNA, the CDR3 is TGTGCCAGCAGTTCCGAGACAGGGAGTACGAGGGAAAAACTGTTTTTT. Translated: CASSSETGSTREKLFF. The chain employs TRBV28 and TRBJ1-4, with 7 nucleotides matching TRBD1. This CDR3 contains 16 residues. Germline CDR1 reads MDHEN; CDR2 reads SYDVKM. V lost 4 bases to trimming and J lost 8 bases; unmatched junction nucleotides: 13.